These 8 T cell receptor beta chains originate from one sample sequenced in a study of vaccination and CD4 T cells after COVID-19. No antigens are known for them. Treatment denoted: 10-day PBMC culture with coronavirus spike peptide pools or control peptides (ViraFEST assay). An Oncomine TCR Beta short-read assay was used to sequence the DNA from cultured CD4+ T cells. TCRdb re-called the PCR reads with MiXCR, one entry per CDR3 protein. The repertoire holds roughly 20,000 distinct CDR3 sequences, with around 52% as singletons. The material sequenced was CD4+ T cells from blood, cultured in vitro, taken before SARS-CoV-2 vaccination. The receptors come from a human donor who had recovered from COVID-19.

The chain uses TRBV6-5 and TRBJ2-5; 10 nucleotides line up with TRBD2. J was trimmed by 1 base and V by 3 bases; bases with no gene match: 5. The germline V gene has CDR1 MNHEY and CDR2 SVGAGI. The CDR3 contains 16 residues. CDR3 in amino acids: CASSYGPSGGQETQYF. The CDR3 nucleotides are TGTGCCAGCAGTTATGGCCCTAGCGGGGGCCAAGAGACCCAGTACTTC.

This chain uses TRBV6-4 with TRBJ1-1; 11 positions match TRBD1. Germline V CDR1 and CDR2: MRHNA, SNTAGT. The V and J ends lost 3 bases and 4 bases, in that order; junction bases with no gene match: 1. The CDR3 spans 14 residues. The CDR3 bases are TGTGCCAGCAGTGAGGGGACAGGGGGCACTGAAGCTTTCTTT. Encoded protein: CASSEGTGGTEAFF.

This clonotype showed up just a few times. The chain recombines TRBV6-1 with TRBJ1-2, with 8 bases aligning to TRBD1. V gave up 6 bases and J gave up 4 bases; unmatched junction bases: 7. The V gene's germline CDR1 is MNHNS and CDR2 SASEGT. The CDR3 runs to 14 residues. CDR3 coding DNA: TGTGCCAGCAGCTTCACAGGGGGTGGCTATGGCTACACCTTC. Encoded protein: CASSFTGGGYGYTF.

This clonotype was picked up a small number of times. The CDR3 region has the DNA TGTGCCAGCAGCAACCTTGGCGCTGGAAACACCATATATTTT. Translated, it gives CASSNLGAGNTIYF. The chain links TRBV6-1 to TRBJ1-3; D ambiguous. The V and J ends lost 6 bases and 2 bases respectively, with 11 bases between them. CDR1 is MNHNS, CDR2 SASEGT, per germline. CDR3 size: 14 residues.

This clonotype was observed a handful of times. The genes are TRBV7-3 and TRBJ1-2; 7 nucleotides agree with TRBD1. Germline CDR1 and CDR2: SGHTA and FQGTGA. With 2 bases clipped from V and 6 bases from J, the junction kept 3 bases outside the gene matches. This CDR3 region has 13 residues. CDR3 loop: CASSLVQGHGYTF. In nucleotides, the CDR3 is TGTGCCAGCAGCTTAGTACAGGGGCATGGCTACACCTTC.

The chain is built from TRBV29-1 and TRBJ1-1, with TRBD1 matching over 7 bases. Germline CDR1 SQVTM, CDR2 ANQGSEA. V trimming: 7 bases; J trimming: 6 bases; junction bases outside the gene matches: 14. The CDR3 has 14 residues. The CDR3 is CSAASAETGSEAFF. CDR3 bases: TGCAGCGCAGCCTCAGCCGAGACAGGGTCTGAAGCTTTCTTT.

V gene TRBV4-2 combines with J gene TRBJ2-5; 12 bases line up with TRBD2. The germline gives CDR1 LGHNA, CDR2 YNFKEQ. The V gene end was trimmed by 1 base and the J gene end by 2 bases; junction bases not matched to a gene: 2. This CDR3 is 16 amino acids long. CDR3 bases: TGTGCCAGCAGCCAAGGGCTAGCGGGGGGGCAAGAGACCCAGTACTTC. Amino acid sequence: CASSQGLAGGQETQYF.

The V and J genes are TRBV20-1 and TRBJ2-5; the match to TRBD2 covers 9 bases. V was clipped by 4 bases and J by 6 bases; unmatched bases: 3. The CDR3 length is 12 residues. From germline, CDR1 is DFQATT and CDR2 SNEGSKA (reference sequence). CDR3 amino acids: CSATSGIKTQYF. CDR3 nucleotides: TGCAGTGCTACTAGCGGGATCAAGACCCAGTACTTC.